This T cell receptor (beta chain) comes out of a study of sequential checkpoint blockade in melanoma. About the research overall: DNA from 91 pretreatment tumor samples underwent TCRβ immunosequencing.

Profiling relied on immunoSEQ multiplex PCR, and the TCRdb table lists in-frame clones only, not all of them. The table has 37,000 or so clones, roughly 32% seen once. Treatment denoted: randomized to nivolumab then ipilimumab (arm A) or the reverse (arm B). The sequences come from tumor tissue (inferred from file names), collected from a patient given nivolumab and ipilimumab in sequence. This receptor was identified in a human donor with melanoma.

As DNA, the CDR3 is TGTGCCTGGGATACCGGGGCCTCCACCGGGGAGCTGTTTTTT. Encoded protein: CAWDTGASTGELFF. The genes are TRBV30 and TRBJ2-2; possibly TRBD1 or TRBD2 for D (5 bases each). The CDR3 totals 14 residues. Germline V CDR1 and CDR2: GTSNPN, SVGIG (reference sequence). V lost 5 bases and J lost 4, with 14 bases in between.